A selection of T cell receptor beta chains follows, all from one sample in a study of vaccination and CD4 T cells after COVID-19. No antigen has been identified for these receptors. TCRdb reprocessed the PCR reads via MiXCR and lists one record per CDR3 protein. The sample lists over 15,000 distinct CDR3 sequences, about 55% occurring once. Sequencing was done on a sample of CD4+ T cells from blood, cultured in vitro. Source of these receptors: a human donor who had recovered from COVID-19. Each CDR3 is given with its conserved first and last residue. A D gene is named only where the DNA matches it firmly. Expanded clones are given a class, and other clones once, few, many or no size at all.

clone size	V gene	D gene	J gene	CDR3 protein	CDR3 DNA
.	TRBV12-3/TRBV12-4	TRBD2	TRBJ2-1	CASSLVASGRVINEQFF	TGTGCCAGCAGTTTGGTTGCTAGCGGGAGGGTTATCAATGAGCAGTTCTTC
.	TRBV6-5	.	TRBJ2-7	CASSYSGSYEQYF	TGTGCCAGCAGTTACTCGGGGTCCTACGAGCAGTACTTC
.	TRBV5-1	.	TRBJ1-1	CASSLAGGYRAEAFF	TGCGCCAGCAGCTTGGCCGGGGGCTACCGGGCTGAAGCTTTCTTT
.	TRBV11-2	.	TRBJ2-7	CASRRLRNYEQYF	TGTGCCAGCAGGCGACTGAGGAACTACGAGCAGTACTTC
.	TRBV29-1	.	TRBJ1-1	CSAYRTALNTEAFF	TGCAGCGCTTACCGGACAGCCTTGAACACTGAAGCTTTCTTT
.	TRBV12-5	.	TRBJ1-5	CASCAEAQANSNQPQHF	TGTGCTAGTTGTGCAGAGGCACAGGCCAATAGCAATCAGCCCCAGCATTTT
.	TRBV3-1	.	TRBJ1-2	CASSPVGRSKDYGYTF	TGTGCCAGCAGCCCCGTGGGACGGTCGAAGGACTATGGCTACACCTTC
.	TRBV19	TRBD1	TRBJ1-1	CASSIRDSLGNTEAFF	TGTGCCAGTAGTATTCGGGACAGCCTTGGGAACACTGAAGCTTTCTTT
.	TRBV6-1	TRBD1	TRBJ1-5	CASRVGWTGNRGQPQHF	TGTGCCAGCAGGGTCGGCTGGACAGGTAATCGGGGGCAGCCCCAGCATTTT
.	TRBV7-8	TRBD2	TRBJ2-2	CASSPSGRGTGELFF	TGTGCCAGCAGCCCAAGCGGGAGAGGCACCGGGGAGCTGTTTTTT
.	TRBV20-1	.	TRBJ1-5	CSASDRLNQPQHF	TGCAGTGCTTCCGACAGGCTTAATCAGCCCCAGCATTTT
.	TRBV6-4	TRBD1	TRBJ1-2	CASSENPGQAGGYTF	TGTGCCAGCAGTGAAAATCCGGGACAGGCGGGCGGCTACACCTTC
.	TRBV11-2	.	TRBJ2-3	CASSLDTDTQYF	TGTGCCAGCAGCTTAGATACAGATACGCAGTATTTT
.	TRBV21-1	.	TRBJ1-2	CASRPLRGRLVGYTF	TGTGCCAGCAGGCCTTTAAGGGGGCGGTTGGTTGGCTACACCTTC
.	TRBV6-1	TRBD1	TRBJ1-6	CASRTGNNSPLHF	TGTGCCAGCAGGACAGGGAATAATTCACCCCTCCACTTT
.	TRBV7-2	.	TRBJ1-5	CASSAQGTIPNQPQHF	TGTGCCAGCAGCGCACAGGGAACTATACCAAATCAGCCCCAGCATTTT
few	TRBV12-3/TRBV12-4	TRBD1	TRBJ1-5	CASSGTDDQPQHF	TGTGCCAGCAGTGGGACAGACGATCAGCCCCAGCATTTT
few	TRBV12-3/TRBV12-4	.	TRBJ1-2	CASSSGTSYTF	TGTGCCAGCAGCTCAGGGACCAGCTACACCTTC
.	TRBV28	.	TRBJ2-5	CASRVPPGLTQYF	TGTGCCAGCAGGGTCCCCCCGGGGTTGACCCAGTACTTC
.	TRBV11-3	TRBD1	TRBJ2-1	CASSRDRGYEQFF	TGTGCCAGCAGCCGGGACAGGGGGTATGAGCAGTTCTTC
.	TRBV19	TRBD2	TRBJ2-1	CASSRRLADPWNEQFF	TGTGCCAGTAGTAGAAGACTAGCGGACCCGTGGAATGAGCAGTTCTTC
.	TRBV18	TRBD2	TRBJ2-5	CASSTGEGSSETQYF	TGTGCCAGCTCAACCGGGGAGGGATCGTCCGAGACCCAGTACTTC
.	TRBV11-3	.	TRBJ2-2	CASSPGSWGAWTGELFF	TGTGCCAGCAGCCCCGGTAGCTGGGGGGCCTGGACCGGGGAGCTGTTTTTT
.	TRBV10-3	.	TRBJ1-5	CATGGSYSNQPQHF	TGTGCCACTGGGGGGTCTTATAGCAATCAGCCCCAGCATTTT
few	TRBV27	.	TRBJ1-2	CASRSTGINYGYTF	TGTGCCAGCAGATCAACAGGGATTAACTATGGCTACACCTTC
.	TRBV3-1	.	TRBJ2-1	CASSQGFSEQFF	TGTGCCAGCAGCCAAGGTTTTAGTGAGCAGTTCTTC
.	TRBV28	.	TRBJ2-7	CASSYSRYEQYF	TGTGCCAGCAGCTACTCTCGATACGAGCAGTACTTC
.	TRBV30	TRBD1	TRBJ1-5	CAWSSGQGLRQPQHF	TGTGCCTGGAGTTCTGGACAGGGGCTTCGGCAGCCCCAGCATTTT
.	TRBV20-1	.	TRBJ2-3	CSARVSPVSDTQYF	TGCAGTGCTAGAGTGAGCCCCGTGTCCGATACGCAGTATTTT
.	TRBV20-1	TRBD1	TRBJ1-2	CSARAPTGRVGYTF	TGCAGTGCTAGAGCCCCGACAGGGAGGGTTGGCTACACCTTC
.	TRBV20-1	TRBD2	TRBJ2-3	CSARRASGASTDTQYF	TGCAGTGCTAGAAGGGCTAGCGGAGCTAGCACAGATACGCAGTATTTT
.	TRBV7-8	.	TRBJ1-1	CASSTWGGNTEAFF	TGTGCCAGCAGCACCTGGGGGGGGAACACTGAAGCTTTCTTT
.	TRBV4-1	.	TRBJ2-2	CASSYRGELFF	TGCGCCAGCAGCTACAGGGGGGAGCTGTTTTTT
.	TRBV30	.	TRBJ1-2	CAWSLRNYGYTF	TGTGCCTGGAGTCTCAGGAACTATGGCTACACCTTC
.	TRBV12-3/TRBV12-4	.	TRBJ1-3	CASSLGRGNTIYF	TGTGCCAGCAGCCTCGGCCGAGGGAACACCATATATTTT
few	TRBV28	TRBD1	TRBJ1-2	CASRRQGAYGYTF	TGTGCCAGCCGGAGACAGGGGGCCTATGGCTACACCTTC
.	TRBV20-1	.	TRBJ1-4	CSARDMRGSDEKLFF	TGCAGTGCTAGAGATATGAGGGGGTCGGATGAAAAACTGTTTTTT
few	TRBV10-2	.	TRBJ1-1	CASSEAVTEAFF	TGCGCCAGCAGTGAGGCAGTCACTGAAGCTTTCTTT
.	TRBV12-3/TRBV12-4	TRBD1	TRBJ1-2	CASSFLTGGASYYGYTF	TGTGCCAGCAGTTTCCTTACAGGGGGAGCATCCTACTATGGCTACACCTTC
few	TRBV27	TRBD2	TRBJ2-2	CASSFAGGGTGELFF	TGTGCCAGCAGTTTTGCTGGGGGGGGGACCGGGGAGCTGTTTTTT
.	TRBV5-1	TRBD1	TRBJ2-2	CASSTGQGIAGELFF	TGCGCCAGCAGCACCGGACAGGGGATTGCCGGGGAGCTGTTTTTT
.	TRBV5-5	.	TRBJ1-1	CASSLMGGTSNTEAFF	TGTGCCAGCAGCTTGATGGGGGGCACCTCGAACACTGAAGCTTTCTTT
.	TRBV6-1	.	TRBJ1-4	CASMKVAGDEKLFF	TGTGCCAGCATGAAGGTGGCAGGAGATGAAAAACTGTTTTTT
few	TRBV7-3	.	TRBJ2-2	CASSRTSNTGELFF	TGTGCCAGCAGCAGGACCAGTAACACCGGGGAGCTGTTTTTT
.	TRBV9	TRBD2	TRBJ2-1	CASSPHIGRAYASEQFF	TGTGCCAGCAGCCCCCACATCGGGAGGGCCTATGCCAGTGAGCAGTTCTTC
.	TRBV19	.	TRBJ2-2	CASSIWAPNTGELFF	TGTGCCAGTAGTATCTGGGCCCCGAACACCGGGGAGCTGTTTTTT
few	TRBV2	.	TRBJ1-3	CASSEGTRGNTIYF	TGTGCCAGCAGTGAAGGGACAAGGGGAAACACCATATATTTT
few	TRBV19	TRBD1	TRBJ1-2	CASSRGQGGSYGYTF	TGTGCCAGTAGTAGGGGACAGGGAGGGAGCTATGGCTACACCTTC
.	TRBV20-1	.	TRBJ1-2	CSARERGFNTSYTF	TGCAGTGCTAGAGAACGAGGGTTTAACACGAGCTACACCTTC
.	TRBV2	TRBD1	TRBJ1-1	CASSEGGQGLRTEAFF	TGTGCCAGCAGTGAAGGGGGACAGGGGTTAAGAACTGAAGCTTTCTTT
few	TRBV18	.	TRBJ1-2	CASSPQAGAVEYGYTF	TGTGCCAGCTCACCACAGGCAGGGGCGGTAGAGTATGGCTACACCTTC
few	TRBV7-8	.	TRBJ2-4	CASSLVVDAGIQYF	TGTGCCAGCAGCTTAGTGGTTGACGCTGGCATTCAGTACTTC
.	TRBV7-2	TRBD1	TRBJ2-2	CASSLVGTGGYTGELFF	TGTGCCAGCAGTCTCGTCGGGACAGGGGGCTACACCGGGGAGCTGTTTTTT
.	TRBV28	.	TRBJ1-6	CASRSHSNNSPLHF	TGTGCCAGCAGGTCCCACAGCAATAATTCACCCCTCCACTTT
.	TRBV24-1	TRBD1	TRBJ2-2	CATGTANTGELFF	TGTGCCACGGGGACAGCCAACACCGGGGAGCTGTTTTTT
.	TRBV6-1	.	TRBJ1-2	CASSENLRTASDGYTF	TGTGCCAGCAGTGAAAACCTCCGGACAGCTTCGGACGGCTACACCTTC
few	TRBV6-4	TRBD1	TRBJ1-2	CASSDPGQGYGYTF	TGTGCCAGCAGTGACCCGGGACAGGGGTATGGCTACACCTTC
.	TRBV7-9	TRBD2	TRBJ2-1	CASSPGSGRLDEQFF	TGTGCCAGCAGCCCGGGGAGCGGGAGGTTGGATGAGCAGTTCTTC
few	TRBV7-3	.	TRBJ2-3	CASSSGVAGHTDTQYF	TGTGCCAGCAGCTCAGGGGTGGCGGGACACACAGATACGCAGTATTTT